The rows below give T cell receptor beta chains drawn from one sample of a study of early T cells in non-severe SARS-CoV-2 infection. MiXCR, applied by TCRdb to the 5' RACE reads, yields one record per CDR3 protein. The sample consists of approximately 50,000 distinct CDR3 sequences, about 10% of them appearing once. Material: whole blood. The receptors come from an adult who was a healthcare worker with PCR-confirmed SARS-CoV-2 infection or an uninfected control (not recorded which). The CDR3 runs from the conserved cysteine through the conserved F or W. Fields, in order: V gene, D gene, J gene, clone size, CDR3 length, CDR3 DNA, CDR3 protein. D genes are given only for firm matches. Not all rows give a size; the values are once, few, many and, for expanded clones, a class.

>TRBV7-2|TRBD2|TRBJ2-7|NA|14
TGTGCCAGCAGCTCGTCCGGGACTAGCGGCGAGCAGTACTTC
CASSSSGTSGEQYF
>TRBV25-1|NA|TRBJ1-5|few|12
TGTGCCAGCAGTGAAGGACGTCAGCCCCAGCATTTT
CASSEGRQPQHF
>TRBV7-8|NA|TRBJ2-7|NA|11
TGTGCCAGCAGTCCGGTCTACGAGCAGTACTTC
CASSPVYEQYF
>TRBV3-1|NA|TRBJ2-1|NA|14
TGTGCCAGCAGCCAAGGCGGGCCCTACAATGAGCAGTTCTTC
CASSQGGPYNEQFF
>TRBV2|NA|TRBJ1-1|many|12
TGTGCCAGCAGAGCCGGGGGAACTGAAGCTTTCTTT
CASRAGGTEAFF
>TRBV20-1|NA|TRBJ2-5|many|11
TGCAGTTGTGGGCCGCAAGAGACCCAGTACTTC
CSCGPQETQYF
>TRBV2|NA|TRBJ1-1|many|13
TGTGCCAGCAGTGGCCCAGGGGTTACTGAAGCTTTCTTT
CASSGPGVTEAFF
>TRBV12-5|TRBD2|TRBJ2-3|NA|15
TGTGCTAGTGGTTTGGGCGGGAGTAGCACAGATACGCAGTATTTT
CASGLGGSSTDTQYF
>TRBV10-3|NA|TRBJ1-3|many|11
TGTGCCATCAGTTTGGGAAACACCATATATTTT
CAISLGNTIYF
>TRBV5-1|TRBD1|TRBJ1-1|many|16
TGCGCCAGCAGCTATAGGACAGGGGGCCAGAACACTGAAGCTTTCTTT
CASSYRTGGQNTEAFF
>TRBV20-1|NA|TRBJ1-5|many|19
TGCAGTGCTAGAGCACGCGGGGGTAGCGGAACTTATAGCAATCAGCCCCAGCATTTT
CSARARGGSGTYSNQPQHF
>TRBV6-6|NA|TRBJ1-5|many|14
TGTGCCAGCAGCCCACGGGAAAGCAATCAGCCCCAGCATTTT
CASSPRESNQPQHF
>TRBV29-1|TRBD1|TRBJ2-4|few|12
TGCAGCGCATCGGGACAGTCCAACATTCAGTACTTC
CSASGQSNIQYF
>TRBV10-3|TRBD2|TRBJ2-7|many|15
TGTGCCATCAGTGATCTAGCGGCGAGCTCCTACGAGCAGTACTTC
CAISDLAASSYEQYF
>TRBV18|TRBD2|TRBJ2-1|many|14
TGTGCCAGCTCATCGGGGTTAGCGGGTACCGAGCAGTTCTTC
CASSSGLAGTEQFF
>TRBV29-1|TRBD1|TRBJ1-4|NA|14
TGCAGCGGCGGGACAGGAGGCACTAATGAAAAACTGTTTTTT
CSGGTGGTNEKLFF
>TRBV29-1|NA|TRBJ1-1|many|12
TGCAGCGTTGATGGGCAGGGGAAAGAAGCTTTCTTT
CSVDGQGKEAFF
>TRBV14|TRBD1|TRBJ1-1|few|14
TGTGCCAGCAGCACACGAGACAGGGGTTCTGAAGCTTTCTTT
CASSTRDRGSEAFF
>TRBV6-2/TRBV6-3|NA|TRBJ2-7|many|16
TGTGCCAGCAGTTACTCGACTGTCGGACGGAAGTACGAGCAGTACTTC
CASSYSTVGRKYEQYF
>TRBV7-2|TRBD1|TRBJ1-1|many|16
TGTGCCAGCAGCTTGATGGACAGGGATCTAAACACTGAAGCTTTCTTT
CASSLMDRDLNTEAFF
>TRBV6-2/TRBV6-3|TRBD1|TRBJ1-4|NA|17
TGTGCCAGCAGTGACCCTACAGGGGACAGCTTACTCGAAAAACTGTTTTTT
CASSDPTGDSLLEKLFF
>TRBV27|NA|TRBJ2-7|many|15
TGTGCCAGCAGTTTCAGCCAGGGGATGAAGTACGAGCAGTACTTC
CASSFSQGMKYEQYF
>TRBV6-2/TRBV6-3|TRBD1|TRBJ1-5|NA|14
TGTGCCAGCAGTGCCGGGACAGGGGGTCAGCCCCAGCATTTT
CASSAGTGGQPQHF
>TRBV28|TRBD1|TRBJ1-6|NA|12
TGTGCCAGCCGGACAGGGGGGTCACCCCTCCACTTT
CASRTGGSPLHF
>TRBV10-3|NA|TRBJ2-1|NA|13
TGTGCCATCAGTGAGTCGCTGGCGAATGAGCAGTTCTTC
CAISESLANEQFF
>TRBV28|TRBD1|TRBJ2-3|many|15
TGTGCCAGCAGTCCCCGGACAGGGTTGTGGGATACGCAGTATTTT
CASSPRTGLWDTQYF
>TRBV7-9|NA|TRBJ2-7|NA|14
TGTGCCAGCAGCCCGCCCGGGGGTTACTACGAGCAGTACTTC
CASSPPGGYYEQYF
>TRBV7-6|NA|TRBJ2-2|few|16
TGTGCCAGCAGCCGGACTGCTACGCGGTTAACCGGGGAGCTGTTTTTT
CASSRTATRLTGELFF
>TRBV5-4|NA|TRBJ2-7|NA|14
TGTGCCAGCAGCTCCGGCCTCGGGACCTACGAGCAGTACTTC
CASSSGLGTYEQYF
>TRBV28|TRBD2|TRBJ2-1|NA|16
TGTGCCAGCAGTTTAGCGGGACTAGCGGCCTACAATGAGCAGTTCTTC
CASSLAGLAAYNEQFF
>TRBV9|NA|TRBJ2-1|many|18
TGTGCCAGCAGCGTAGACTCAGGAGGGGCCGTGGCCTACAATGAGCAGTTCTTC
CASSVDSGGAVAYNEQFF
>TRBV4-3|TRBD2|TRBJ2-1|many|19
TGCGCCAGCAGCCAAGATGTAGCGGGGGGGGCAAAAGCCTACAATGAGCAGTTCTTC
CASSQDVAGGAKAYNEQFF
>TRBV20-1|NA|TRBJ2-7|many|13
TGCAGTGCCCCAAGGGGACACCCAGGGGAGCAGTACTTC
CSAPRGHPGEQYF
>TRBV19|TRBD2|TRBJ2-1|NA|15
TGTGCCACCCATAAATCCGGGACTAGCCCCAAAGAGCAGTTCTTC
CATHKSGTSPKEQFF
>TRBV2|NA|TRBJ2-3|many|18
TGTGCCAGCAGTGAATCCTTGCACGGAGCCCAGGGCGGAGATACGCAGTATTTT
CASSESLHGAQGGDTQYF
>TRBV28|TRBD2|TRBJ2-1|few|16
TGTGCCACCCAAAAGAACGGGCTAGCGGGACGCTATGAGCAGTTCTTC
CATQKNGLAGRYEQFF
>TRBV20-1|NA|TRBJ2-3|few|13
TGCAGTGCTAGAGTCAGAAGCACAGATACGCAGTATTTT
CSARVRSTDTQYF
>TRBV7-3|NA|TRBJ2-2|NA|16
TGTGCCAGCAGCTTAAGTCCCGGGTCCTCAACCGGGGAGCTGTTTTTT
CASSLSPGSSTGELFF
>TRBV29-1|NA|TRBJ1-2|NA|11
TGCAGCGTGGGGACGGGGAGTGGCTACACCTTC
CSVGTGSGYTF
>TRBV9|TRBD2|TRBJ2-3|few|15
TGTGCCAGCAGCATTAGCGGGGGAAGCACAGATACGCAGTATTTT
CASSISGGSTDTQYF
>TRBV7-8|NA|TRBJ2-6|NA|15
TGTGCCAGCAGCTTAGTGGTGCCTGGGGCCAACGTCCTGACTTTC
CASSLVVPGANVLTF
>TRBV15|NA|TRBJ2-7|many|15
TGTGCCACCAGCAGAGAAACCGGGGCGGCCTACGAGCAGTACTTC
CATSRETGAAYEQYF
>TRBV5-1|TRBD1|TRBJ1-2|many|16
TGCGCCAGCAGCTTTCTCCAGGGGGCTAAGTCGTCTGGCTACACCTTC
CASSFLQGAKSSGYTF
>TRBV6-5|NA|TRBJ2-1|few|13
TGTGCCAGCAGTTACCCGTACGCGGATGAGCAGTTCTTC
CASSYPYADEQFF
>TRBV19|NA|TRBJ2-1|NA|17
TGTGCCAGTAGTATAGCGCCCAGGGCAGGTCGGTACAATGAGCAGTTCTTC
CASSIAPRAGRYNEQFF
>TRBV5-1|NA|TRBJ2-3|NA|14
TGCGCCAGCAGCTTTTCCCTCAGGACAGATACGCAGTATTTT
CASSFSLRTDTQYF
>TRBV19|TRBD2|TRBJ2-2|few|17
TGTGCCAGTAGTTTAGGCTGGACTAGCGGGATATCCGGGGAGCTGTTTTTT
CASSLGWTSGISGELFF
>TRBV6-2/TRBV6-3|NA|TRBJ2-1|few|12
TGTGCCAGCAGTTCTTCCCTGAGGGAGCAGTTCTTC
CASSSSLREQFF
>TRBV7-8|NA|TRBJ2-3|NA|11
TGTGCCAGCAGTCAGGCAGATACGCAGTATTTT
CASSQADTQYF
>TRBV9|NA|TRBJ2-6|many|19
TGTGCCAGCAGCAATATTGGGGTGGGGAGTTTCTCTGGGGCCAACGTCCTGACTTTC
CASSNIGVGSFSGANVLTF
>TRBV11-2|NA|TRBJ2-1|NA|14
TGTGCCAGCAGCCCACGGACTCACTACAATGAGCAGTTCTTC
CASSPRTHYNEQFF
>TRBV7-6|NA|TRBJ2-3|NA|14
TGTGCCAGCAGCCCCCGTTCCTACACAGATACGCAGTATTTT
CASSPRSYTDTQYF
>TRBV5-1|TRBD1|TRBJ2-3|many|14
TGCGCCAGCAGACCGGACAGGGCGACAGATACGCAGTATTTT
CASRPDRATDTQYF
>TRBV6-2/TRBV6-3|NA|TRBJ2-7|NA|13
TGTGCCAGCAGTTACTCTCAGGGGTTGGAGCAGTACTTC
CASSYSQGLEQYF
>TRBV6-5|TRBD2|TRBJ2-7|NA|15
TGTGCCAGCAGTTACCGGGAGGGGGGGGAATTTGAGCAGTACTTC
CASSYREGGEFEQYF
>TRBV28|NA|TRBJ2-3|many|14
TGTGCCAGCAGTTCTGCCGGAATCACAGATACGCAGTATTTT
CASSSAGITDTQYF
>TRBV4-1|NA|TRBJ1-6|many|15
TGCGCCAGCAGCCATCCCAGCTCCTATAATTCACCCCTCCACTTT
CASSHPSSYNSPLHF
>TRBV16|NA|TRBJ1-1|many|15
TGTGCCAGCAGCCAAATACTCAGTAGGAACACTGAAGCTTTCTTT
CASSQILSRNTEAFF
>TRBV4-3|NA|TRBJ2-5|many|13
TGCGCCAGCAGCCGCAGAACCCAAGAGACCCAGTACTTC
CASSRRTQETQYF
>TRBV7-2|NA|TRBJ1-1|many|16
TGTGCCAGCAGCAAATTCCCCAGAAGTATGAACACTGAAGCTTTCTTT
CASSKFPRSMNTEAFF